The TCR beta chain under discussion was sequenced for a study of beta chain features in type 1 diabetes. Points from the study as a whole: Moderate yet significant TCRB CDR3 shortening was seen in Type 1 diabetes patients in all four CD4+ subsets. For cells with high TCR expression, cDNA sequencing could yield over-representation.

Comments on this clone: The antigen is undetermined.

CDR1 SGDLS and CDR2 YYNGEE come from the germline V gene. V gave up 1 base and J gave up 2 bases, with 13 bases separating them. The CDR3 loop spans 16 amino acids. Sequenced material consisted of expressed TCRB transcripts (all of the isolated RNA was reverse transcribed). TCRdb keeps only in-frame clones here, not all; method: immunoSEQ multiplex PCR. The table lists more than 250,000 clones, 24% of them singletons, with 0.012% in the top ten. The clonotype comes from a woman in her twenties or thirties with type 1 diabetes. Sequencing was performed on naive CD4+ T cells from blood. This chain links TRBV9 with TRBJ1-3; D remains ambiguous. In nucleotides, the CDR3 is TGTGCCAGCAGCGTACATGCGGTTACAACTGGAAACACCATATATTTT. Protein sequence: CASSVHAVTTGNTIYF.